The 2 T cell receptor beta chains in this list originate from one sample, sequenced in a study of T cells after yellow fever vaccination. One entry per CDR3 protein results from TCRdb running MiXCR on the 5' RACE reads. The data contain approximately 250,000 distinct CDR3 sequences, roughly 4.8% of them singletons. This material consisted of CD4+ T cells sorted from PBMCs, taken on the day of the yellow fever booster vaccination. The receptors derive from a man aged 18 to 35 who received the YFV17D yellow fever vaccine.

In this sample, this clonotype turned up a few times. This chain connects TRBV7-9 to TRBJ1-4; no firm D call. Germline loops: CDR1 SEHNR, CDR2 FQNEAQ (reference sequence). This CDR3 has 15 residues. V shed 2 bases and J shed 5 bases, with 12 bases lying between them. The CDR3 DNA sequence: TGTGCCAGCAGCTTACTCGGACTCAACAATGAAAAACTGTTTTTT. It is translated as CASSLLGLNNEKLFF. Full variable domain (rest looked up from reference TRBV7-9 and TRBJ1-4): DTGVSQNPRHKITKRGQNVTFRCDPISEHNRLYWYRQTLGQGPEFLTYFQNEAQLEKSRLLSDRFSAERPKGSFSTLEIQRTEQGDSAMYLCASSLLGLNNEKLFFGSGTQLSVL.

Only a few counts were recorded for this clonotype. The chain employs TRBV20-1 and TRBJ2-2; 13 bases match TRBD2. The J segment lost 7 bases and the V segment lost 6 bases, leaving 8 bases of the junction unmatched. The CDR3 contains 15 residues. CDR1 DFQATT and CDR2 SNEGSKA come from the germline V gene (reference sequence). The CDR3 is CSAPTSGGVIGELFF. In nucleotides, the CDR3 is TGCAGTGCCCCTACTAGCGGGGGGGTCATCGGGGAGCTGTTTTTT.